A selection of T cell receptor beta chains follows, all from one sample in a study of cytomegalovirus exposure and HLA in healthy donors. The data were produced by immunoSEQ multiplex PCR, yet TCRdb's version contains in-frame clones alone and is incomplete. The sample gives some 140,000 clones, 70% to 80% of which show up once; 6.5% is in the top ten. Sequenced: PBMCs. The receptor set was obtained from a man aged 40-49 years in good health and CMV-seropositive. Each CDR3 is given with its conserved first and last residue. The D gene is left open where the match is weak. Clone size is shown for a subset of rows, as once, few, many or a class of expanded clone.

TRBV30	TRBJ1-1	TRBD1	NA	TGTGCCTGGAGTCGACAGGGGGAGACTTTCTTT	CAWSRQGETFF
TRBV29-1	TRBJ1-1	NA	NA	TGCAGCGTTGTAGTCACCCCCGGGGGGACTGAAGCTTTCTTT	CSVVVTPGGTEAFF
TRBV7-2	TRBJ2-2	NA	NA	TGTGCCAGCAGCTTAATCACTACCGGGGAGCTGTTTTTT	CASSLITTGELFF
TRBV5-4	TRBJ2-2	NA	NA	TGTGCCAGCGGGGGGAGTCGTGCGGGACCAACCGGGGAGCTGTTTTTT	CASGGSRAGPTGELFF
TRBV4-2	TRBJ1-1	TRBD1	few	TGTGCCAGCAGCCCCTCTCAGGGGGCGGTGAACACTGAAGCTTTCTTT	CASSPSQGAVNTEAFF
TRBV5-6	TRBJ1-2	TRBD1	NA	TGTGCCAGCAGCGCCCTGACAGGGGATTATGGCTACACCTTC	CASSALTGDYGYTF
TRBV19	TRBJ1-5	TRBD1	NA	TGTGCCAGTACCCCGGGACAGGGGAATCAGCCCCAGCATTTT	CASTPGQGNQPQHF
TRBV5-4	TRBJ2-2	TRBD2	few	TGTGCCAGCAGCTGGGGACTAGCGGCGAACACCGGGGAGCTGTTTTTT	CASSWGLAANTGELFF
TRBV18	TRBJ2-7	TRBD2	NA	TGTGCCAGCTCACCACCGGGACTAGCCTACGAGCAGTACTTC	CASSPPGLAYEQYF
TRBV9	TRBJ2-1	TRBD2	NA	TGTGCCAGCAGCGGTGGGGGTAGCGGGAGGAAAACCTACAATGAGCAGTTCTTC	CASSGGGSGRKTYNEQFF
TRBV13	TRBJ2-7	TRBD1	NA	TGTGCCAGCAGCCCGAGGGACAGTTCCTACGAGCAGTACTTC	CASSPRDSSYEQYF
TRBV4-1	TRBJ2-3	NA	NA	TGCGCCAGCAGCCAAACCCCCCCAGCGACCCTCTCAGATACGCAGTATTTT	CASSQTPPATLSDTQYF
TRBV23-1	TRBJ1-5	NA	NA	TGCGCCAGCAGCGTAAATCAGCCCCAGCATTTT	CASSVNQPQHF
TRBV5-1	TRBJ2-5	NA	NA	TGCGCCAGCAGCTCCCTGTACCAAGAGACCCAGTACTTC	CASSSLYQETQYF
TRBV5-1	TRBJ1-1	NA	NA	TGCGCCAGCAGCTCAACAGGGCCCTTGAACACTGAAGCTTTCTTT	CASSSTGPLNTEAFF
TRBV5-1	TRBJ1-1	NA	NA	TGCGCCAGCAGTCGTGACAGAGCGAACACTAAAGCTTTCTTT	CASSRDRANTKAFF
TRBV28	TRBJ2-7	NA	once	TGTGCCAGCAGTTTAGGTCTGGCCCCCTACGAGCAGTACTTC	CASSLGLAPYEQYF
TRBV7-6	TRBJ2-7	NA	NA	TGTGCCAGCAGCTTACAGTCCCCTAGCGAGCAGTACTTC	CASSLQSPSEQYF
TRBV9	TRBJ1-4	NA	NA	TGTGCCAGCAGCGTTAGTCCGGGGGTGGCTGAAAAACTGTTTTTT	CASSVSPGVAEKLFF
TRBV9	TRBJ2-7	TRBD2	NA	TGTGCCAGCAGCGTAGGTGGGACTAGAGTCTACGAGCAGTACTTC	CASSVGGTRVYEQYF
TRBV5-1	TRBJ2-6	NA	NA	TGCGCCAGCAGCTTGTATGGGGGGTCCTCTGGGGCCAACGTCCTGACTTTC	CASSLYGGSSGANVLTF
TRBV10-1	TRBJ1-1	NA	NA	TGCGCCAGCAGGCGGAACAGGGCCCTGAACACTGAAGCTTTCTTT	CASRRNRALNTEAFF
TRBV29-1	TRBJ1-2	TRBD1	NA	TGCAGCGTTGAAAAGGGGGCCATCTATGGCTACACCTTC	CSVEKGAIYGYTF
TRBV5-4	TRBJ2-5	TRBD1	NA	TGTGCCAGCAGCCACCTAGGGACAGACCAAGAGACCCAGTACTTC	CASSHLGTDQETQYF
TRBV27	TRBJ2-6	NA	few	TGTGCCAGCAGTTTATACAGGGCTGGGGCCAACGTCCTGACTTTC	CASSLYRAGANVLTF
TRBV11-1	TRBJ2-1	TRBD2	NA	TGTGCCAGCAGCCCCCGACTAGCGGGAGTCAATGAGCAGTTCTTC	CASSPRLAGVNEQFF
TRBV9	TRBJ2-1	NA	NA	TGTGCCAGCAGCGTAGGAACTTCCTACAATGAGCAGTTCTTC	CASSVGTSYNEQFF